This TCR beta chain derives from a study of Tregs in tolerant kidney transplant recipients. Study-wide context: Sorting of CD4+CD25+CD127- cells followed approximately three-day belatacept mixed lymphocyte reactions, sometimes with roughly 5-day graft donor restimulation. Recipient cells were told from donor cells by antibody staining.

Study-level points and caveats: This study did not directly address biological reproducibility. Validation in larger populations is needed because few patients were studied.

The V gene's germline CDR1 is LNHNV and CDR2 YYDKDF (reference sequence). This CDR3 has 15 amino acids. The V end lost 0 bases, the J end lost 10 bases, and 15 bases lay between the germline ends. Concerning this clone: Its antigen remains unknown.

Sequenced by immunoSEQ multiplex PCR; TCRdb stores in-frame clones only, minus some. The table has about 19,000 clones, 55% to 75% seen once. The sequence was obtained from a human donor in good health. The J gene is TRBJ1-4, the V gene TRBV15; the D gene is possibly TRBD1 (6 bases). Material for sequencing was Tregs from blood cultured with allogeneic cells. The CDR3 nucleotides read TGTGCCACCAGCAGAGATGGTACAGGGAGGGCAAAACTGTTTTTT. Protein product: CATSRDGTGRAKLFF.